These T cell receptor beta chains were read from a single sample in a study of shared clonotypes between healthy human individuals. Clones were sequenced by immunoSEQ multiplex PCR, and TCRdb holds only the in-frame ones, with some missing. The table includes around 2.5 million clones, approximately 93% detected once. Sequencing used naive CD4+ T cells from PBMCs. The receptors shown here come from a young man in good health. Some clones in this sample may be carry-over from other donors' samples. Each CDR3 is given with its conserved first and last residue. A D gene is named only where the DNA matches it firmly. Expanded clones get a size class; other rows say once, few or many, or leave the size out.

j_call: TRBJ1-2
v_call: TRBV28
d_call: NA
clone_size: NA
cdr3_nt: TGTGCCAGCAGGCCCGGGGGTCCAGCTAACTATGGCTACACCTTC
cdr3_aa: CASRPGGPANYGYTF

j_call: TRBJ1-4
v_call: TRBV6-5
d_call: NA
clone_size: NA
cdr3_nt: TGTGCCAGCAGTTACCAGAAACAGGGAAGCGAAAAACTGTTTTTT
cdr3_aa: CASSYQKQGSEKLFF

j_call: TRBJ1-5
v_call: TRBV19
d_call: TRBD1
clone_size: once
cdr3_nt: TGTGCCAGTAGTCTCCGGGACAGGGTCGTTCAGCCCCAGCATTTT
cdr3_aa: CASSLRDRVVQPQHF

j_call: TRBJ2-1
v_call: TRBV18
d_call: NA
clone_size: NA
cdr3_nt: TGTGCCAGCTCACCAGCAGGGTTCGCGGGGGAGCAGTTCTTC
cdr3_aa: CASSPAGFAGEQFF

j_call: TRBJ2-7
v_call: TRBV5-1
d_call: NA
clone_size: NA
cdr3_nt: TGCGCCAGCAGCTCTGAATCCTACGAGCAGTACTTC
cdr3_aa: CASSSESYEQYF

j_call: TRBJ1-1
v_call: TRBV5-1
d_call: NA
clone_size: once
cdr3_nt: TGCGCCAGCAGCCAGGACCCGGGCACTGAAGCTTTCTTT
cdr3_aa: CASSQDPGTEAFF

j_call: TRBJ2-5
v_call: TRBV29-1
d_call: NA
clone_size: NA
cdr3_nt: TGCAGCGTTGACGGCCAGGTAGAGACCCAGTACTTC
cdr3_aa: CSVDGQVETQYF

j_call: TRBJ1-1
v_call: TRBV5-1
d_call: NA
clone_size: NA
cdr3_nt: TGCGCCAGCAGCTTAAACCAGGGGATTCACACTGAAGCTTTCTTT
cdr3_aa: CASSLNQGIHTEAFF

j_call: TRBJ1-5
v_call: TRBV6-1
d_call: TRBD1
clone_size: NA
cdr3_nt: TGTGCCAGCAGTGAAAGGAGGGACAGCTTGTTCAATCAGCCCCAGCATTTT
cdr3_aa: CASSERRDSLFNQPQHF

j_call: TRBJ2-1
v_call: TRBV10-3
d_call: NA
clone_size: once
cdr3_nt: TGTGCCATCAGTGAGAGGGCTACCCGGTACCATGAGCAGTTCTTC
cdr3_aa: CAISERATRYHEQFF

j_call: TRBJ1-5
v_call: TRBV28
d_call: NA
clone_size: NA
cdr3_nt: TGTGCCAGCAGTTCCCCTGACACCTTTCCTAGCAATCAGCCCCAGCATTTT
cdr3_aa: CASSSPDTFPSNQPQHF

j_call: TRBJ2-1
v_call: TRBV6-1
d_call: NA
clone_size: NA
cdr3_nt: TGTGCCAGCAGTCAAGGACAGTTTTTTTACTCCTACAATGAGCAGTTCTTC
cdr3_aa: CASSQGQFFYSYNEQFF

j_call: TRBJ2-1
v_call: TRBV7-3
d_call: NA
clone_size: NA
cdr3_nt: TGTGCCAGCAGCTTAATAGGGTGGGGCAGTGAAGAGCAGTTCTTC
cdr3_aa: CASSLIGWGSEEQFF

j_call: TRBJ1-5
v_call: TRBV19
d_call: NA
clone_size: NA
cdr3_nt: TGTGCCAGTAGGATGAGCCATCAGCCCCAGCATTTT
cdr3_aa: CASRMSHQPQHF

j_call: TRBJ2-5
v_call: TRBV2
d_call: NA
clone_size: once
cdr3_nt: TGTGCCAGCAGGAGGGTGGGAGAGACCCAGTACTTC
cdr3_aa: CASRRVGETQYF

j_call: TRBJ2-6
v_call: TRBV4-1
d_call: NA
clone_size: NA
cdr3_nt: TGCGCCTCCACATCGCCCGGGGCCTCTGGGGCCAACGTCCTGACTTTC
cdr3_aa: CASTSPGASGANVLTF

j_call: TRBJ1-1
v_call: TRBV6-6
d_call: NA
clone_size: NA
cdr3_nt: TGTGCCAGCAGCTCAGGGATCGGAGAAGCTTTCTTT
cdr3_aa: CASSSGIGEAFF

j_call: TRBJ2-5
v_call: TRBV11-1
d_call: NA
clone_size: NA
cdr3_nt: TGTGCCAGCAGCTTAAGAAGCGGAGGGGCAGGTGAGCAGTACTTC
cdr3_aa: CASSLRSGGAGEQYF